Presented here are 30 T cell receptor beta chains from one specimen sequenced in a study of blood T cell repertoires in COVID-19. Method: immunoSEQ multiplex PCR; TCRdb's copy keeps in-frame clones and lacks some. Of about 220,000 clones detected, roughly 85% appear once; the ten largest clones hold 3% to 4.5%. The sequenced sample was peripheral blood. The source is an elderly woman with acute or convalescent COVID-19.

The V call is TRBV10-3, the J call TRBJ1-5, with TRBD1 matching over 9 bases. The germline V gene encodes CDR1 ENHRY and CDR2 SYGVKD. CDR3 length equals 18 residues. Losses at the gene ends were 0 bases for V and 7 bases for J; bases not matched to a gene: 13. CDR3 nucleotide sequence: TGTGCCATCAGTGAGTCTATATCTACAGGGGGCGGGGAACAGCCCCAGCATTTT. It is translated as CAISESISTGGGEQPQHF.

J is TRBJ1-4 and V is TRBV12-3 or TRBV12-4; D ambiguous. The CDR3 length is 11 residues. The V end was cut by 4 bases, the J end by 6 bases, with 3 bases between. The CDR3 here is CASSSYEKLFF. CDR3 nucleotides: TGTGCCAGCAGTTCGTATGAAAAACTGTTTTTT.

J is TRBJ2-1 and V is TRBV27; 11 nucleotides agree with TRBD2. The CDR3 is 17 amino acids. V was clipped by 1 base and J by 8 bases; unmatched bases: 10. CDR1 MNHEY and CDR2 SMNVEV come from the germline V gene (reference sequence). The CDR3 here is CASSLLATSGAADEQFF. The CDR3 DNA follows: TGTGCCAGCAGTTTATTGGCGACTAGCGGGGCCGCGGATGAGCAGTTCTTC.

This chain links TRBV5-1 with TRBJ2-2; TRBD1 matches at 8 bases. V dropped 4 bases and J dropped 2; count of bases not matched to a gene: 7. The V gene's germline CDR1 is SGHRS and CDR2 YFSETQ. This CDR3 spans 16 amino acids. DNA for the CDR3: TGCGCCAGCAGCCCCGGGACAGGCTTTAACACCGGGGAGCTGTTTTTT. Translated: CASSPGTGFNTGELFF.

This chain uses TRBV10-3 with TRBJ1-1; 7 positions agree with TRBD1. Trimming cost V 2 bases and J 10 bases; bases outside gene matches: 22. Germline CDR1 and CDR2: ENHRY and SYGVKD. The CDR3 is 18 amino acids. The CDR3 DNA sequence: TGTGCCATCAGTGAGAGAGGGGACAGTGCTTTGGATTCAGTTGGAGCTTTCTTT. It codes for CAISERGDSALDSVGAFF.

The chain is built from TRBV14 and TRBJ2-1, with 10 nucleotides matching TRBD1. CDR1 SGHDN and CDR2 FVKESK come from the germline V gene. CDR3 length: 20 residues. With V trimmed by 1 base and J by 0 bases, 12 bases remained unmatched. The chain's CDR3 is CASSQGTGGLSLSSYNEQFF. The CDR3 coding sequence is TGTGCCAGCAGCCAAGGGACAGGGGGTCTCTCGCTAAGCTCCTACAATGAGCAGTTCTTC.

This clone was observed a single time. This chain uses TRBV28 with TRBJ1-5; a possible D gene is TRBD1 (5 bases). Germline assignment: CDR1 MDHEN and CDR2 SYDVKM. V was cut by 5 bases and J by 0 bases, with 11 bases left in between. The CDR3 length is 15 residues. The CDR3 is CASSRRQNSNQPQHF. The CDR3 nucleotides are TGTGCCAGCAGTCGTCGACAGAATAGCAATCAGCCCCAGCATTTT.

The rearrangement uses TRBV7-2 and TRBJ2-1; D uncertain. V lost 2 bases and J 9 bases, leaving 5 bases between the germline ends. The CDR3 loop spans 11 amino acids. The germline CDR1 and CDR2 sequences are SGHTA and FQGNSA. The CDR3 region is CASSLRSEQFF. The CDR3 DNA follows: TGTGCCAGCAGCTTACGTAGTGAGCAGTTCTTC. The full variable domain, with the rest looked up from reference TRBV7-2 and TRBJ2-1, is GAGVSQSPSNKVTEKGKDVELRCDPISGHTALYWYRQSLGQGLEFLIYFQGNSAPDKSGLPSDRFSAERTGGSVSTLTIQRTQQEDSAVYLCASSLRSEQFFGPGTRLTVL.

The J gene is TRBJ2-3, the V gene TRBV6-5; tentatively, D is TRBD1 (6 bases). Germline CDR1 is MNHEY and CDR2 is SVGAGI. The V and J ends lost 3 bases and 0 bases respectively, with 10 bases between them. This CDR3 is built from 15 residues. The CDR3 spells CASSYGGHSTDTQYF. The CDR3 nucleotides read TGTGCCAGCAGTTATGGGGGCCATAGCACAGATACGCAGTATTTT.

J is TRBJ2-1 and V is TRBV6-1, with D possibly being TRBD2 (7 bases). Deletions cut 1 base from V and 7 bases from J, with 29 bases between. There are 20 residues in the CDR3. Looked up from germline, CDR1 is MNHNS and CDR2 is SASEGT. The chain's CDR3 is CASSEGRTERGGVLRNEQFF. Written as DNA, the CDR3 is TGTGCCAGCAGTGAAGGTCGGACAGAAAGGGGAGGGGTATTACGGAATGAGCAGTTCTTC.

CDR3 in DNA: TGTGCCAGCGGAGAGGGACAGGCGAGAATATATGGCTACACCTTC. This translates into CASGEGQARIYGYTF. The chain links TRBV6-6 to TRBJ1-2; 8 bases agree with TRBD1. Germline assignment: CDR1 MNHNY and CDR2 SVGAGI (reference sequence). V dropped 8 bases and J dropped 5; count of bases not matched to a gene: 13. This CDR3 is built from 15 residues.

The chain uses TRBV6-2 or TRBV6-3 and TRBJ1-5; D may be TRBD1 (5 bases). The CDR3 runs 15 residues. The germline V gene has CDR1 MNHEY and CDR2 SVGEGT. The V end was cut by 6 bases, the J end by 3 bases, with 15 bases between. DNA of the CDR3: TGTGCCAGCAGCGCCAGTGGGGGGATCAATCAGCCCCAGCATTTT. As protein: CASSASGGINQPQHF.

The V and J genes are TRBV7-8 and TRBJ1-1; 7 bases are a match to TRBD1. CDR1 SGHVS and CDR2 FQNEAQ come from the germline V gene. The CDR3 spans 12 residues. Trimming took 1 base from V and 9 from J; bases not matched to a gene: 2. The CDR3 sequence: CASSLGQGQAFF. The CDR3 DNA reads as TGTGCCAGCAGCTTAGGACAGGGACAAGCTTTCTTT.

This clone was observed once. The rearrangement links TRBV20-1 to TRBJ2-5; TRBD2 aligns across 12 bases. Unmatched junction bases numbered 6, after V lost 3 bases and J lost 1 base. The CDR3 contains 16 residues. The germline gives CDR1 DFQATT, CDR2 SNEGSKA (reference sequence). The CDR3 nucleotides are TGCAGTGCTAGTAGCCCGACTAGCGGGGGCCAAGAGACCCAGTACTTC. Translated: CSASSPTSGGQETQYF.

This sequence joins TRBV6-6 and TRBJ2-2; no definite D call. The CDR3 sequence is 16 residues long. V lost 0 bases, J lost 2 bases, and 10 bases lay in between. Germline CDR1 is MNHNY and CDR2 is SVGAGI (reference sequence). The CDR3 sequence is CASSYSFTLNTGELFF. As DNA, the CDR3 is TGTGCCAGCAGTTACTCCTTTACACTAAACACCGGGGAGCTGTTTTTT.

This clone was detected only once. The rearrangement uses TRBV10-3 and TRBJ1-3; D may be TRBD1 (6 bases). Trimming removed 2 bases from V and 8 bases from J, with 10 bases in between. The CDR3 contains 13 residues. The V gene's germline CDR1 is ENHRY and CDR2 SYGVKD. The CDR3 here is CAISEGPGDTIYF. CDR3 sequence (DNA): TGTGCCATCAGTGAGGGGCCAGGGGACACCATATATTTT.

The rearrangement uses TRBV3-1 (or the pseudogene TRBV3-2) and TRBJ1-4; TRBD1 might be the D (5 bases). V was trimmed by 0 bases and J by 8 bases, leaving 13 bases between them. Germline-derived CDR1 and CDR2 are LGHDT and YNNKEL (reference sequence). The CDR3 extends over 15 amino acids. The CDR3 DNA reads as TGTGCCAGCAGCCAAGAAGGCAGGGTAGGGGAAAAACTGTTTTTT. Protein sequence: CASSQEGRVGEKLFF.

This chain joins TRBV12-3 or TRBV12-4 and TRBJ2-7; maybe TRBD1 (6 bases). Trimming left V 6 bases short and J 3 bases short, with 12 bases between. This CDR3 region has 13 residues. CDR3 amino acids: CASRQGADYEQYF. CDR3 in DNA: TGTGCCAGCAGACAGGGAGCGGACTACGAGCAGTACTTC.

CDR3: CASSLLRGYDQPQHF. As DNA, the CDR3 is TGTGCCAGCAGCTTGCTCAGGGGATACGATCAGCCCCAGCATTTT. The genes are TRBV5-8 and TRBJ1-5; D may be TRBD1 (6 bases). Germline CDR1 is SGHTS and CDR2 is YDEGEE. The V end lost 1 base, the J end lost 5 bases, and 13 bases lay between the germline ends. The CDR3 is made up of 15 amino acids. Filled out from reference TRBV5-8 and TRBJ1-5, the complete variable domain reads EAGVTQSPTHLIKTRGQQATLRCSPISGHTSVYWYQQALGLGLQFLLWYDEGEERNRGNFPPRFSGRQFPNYSSELNVNALELEDSALYLCASSLLRGYDQPQHFGDGTRLSIL.

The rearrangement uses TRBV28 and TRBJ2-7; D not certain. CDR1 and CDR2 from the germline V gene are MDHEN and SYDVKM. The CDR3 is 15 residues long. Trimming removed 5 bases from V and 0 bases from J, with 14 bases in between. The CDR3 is CASSPQLPRSYEQYF. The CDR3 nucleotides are TGTGCCAGCAGTCCACAGCTGCCGCGCTCCTACGAGCAGTACTTC.

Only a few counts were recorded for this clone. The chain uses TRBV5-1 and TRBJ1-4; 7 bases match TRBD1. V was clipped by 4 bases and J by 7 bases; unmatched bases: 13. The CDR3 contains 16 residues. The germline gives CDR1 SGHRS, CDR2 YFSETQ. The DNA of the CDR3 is TGCGCCAGCAGCGCAAGTGCCGGGACAGCTAGTGAAAAACTGTTTTTT. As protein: CASSASAGTASEKLFF.

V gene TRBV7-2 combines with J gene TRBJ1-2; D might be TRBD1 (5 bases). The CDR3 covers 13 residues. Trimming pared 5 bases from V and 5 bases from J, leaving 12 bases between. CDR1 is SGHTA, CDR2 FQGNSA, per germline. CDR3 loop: CASSPRGLYGYTF. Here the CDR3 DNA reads TGTGCCAGCAGCCCACGGGGGTTGTATGGCTACACCTTC. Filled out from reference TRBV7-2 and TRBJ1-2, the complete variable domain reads GAGVSQSPSNKVTEKGKDVELRCDPISGHTALYWYRQSLGQGLEFLIYFQGNSAPDKSGLPSDRFSAERTGGSVSTLTIQRTQQEDSAVYLCASSPRGLYGYTFGSGTRLTVV.

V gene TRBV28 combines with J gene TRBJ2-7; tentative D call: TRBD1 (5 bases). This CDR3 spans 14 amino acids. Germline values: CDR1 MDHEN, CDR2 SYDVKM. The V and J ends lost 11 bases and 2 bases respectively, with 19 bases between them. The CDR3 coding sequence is TGTGCCTCTGCAAATCGGCAGGGCGCCTACGAGCAGTACTTC. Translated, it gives CASANRQGAYEQYF. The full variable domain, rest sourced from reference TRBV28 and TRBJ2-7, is DVKVTQSSRYLVKRTGEKVFLECVQDMDHENMFWYRQDPGLGLRLIYFSYDVKMKEKGDIPEGYSVSREKKERFSLILESASTNQTSMYLCASANRQGAYEQYFGPGTRLTVT.

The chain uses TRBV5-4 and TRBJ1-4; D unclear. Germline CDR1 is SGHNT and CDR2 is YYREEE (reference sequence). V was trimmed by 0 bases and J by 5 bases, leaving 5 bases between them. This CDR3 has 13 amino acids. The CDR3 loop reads CASSLDWNEKLFF. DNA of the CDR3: TGTGCCAGCAGCTTGGACTGGAATGAAAAACTGTTTTTT.

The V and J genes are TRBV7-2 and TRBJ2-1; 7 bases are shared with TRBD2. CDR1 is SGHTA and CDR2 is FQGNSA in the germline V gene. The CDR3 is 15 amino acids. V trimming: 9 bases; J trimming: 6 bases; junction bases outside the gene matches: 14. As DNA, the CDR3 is TGTGCCAGTACCCTAGGGGCGGGGGACTCCAATGAGCAGTTCTTC. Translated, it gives CASTLGAGDSNEQFF.

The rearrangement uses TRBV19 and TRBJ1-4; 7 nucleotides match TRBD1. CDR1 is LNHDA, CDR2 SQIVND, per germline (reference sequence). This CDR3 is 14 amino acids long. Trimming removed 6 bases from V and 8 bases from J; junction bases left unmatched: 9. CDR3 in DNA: TGTGCCAGTAGCTCGGGACAGCTAAGGGAAAAACTGTTTTTT. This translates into CASSSGQLREKLFF.

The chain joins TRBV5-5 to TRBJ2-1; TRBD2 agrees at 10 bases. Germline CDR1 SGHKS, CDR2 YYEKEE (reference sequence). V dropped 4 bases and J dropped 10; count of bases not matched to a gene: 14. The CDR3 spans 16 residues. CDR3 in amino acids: CASSPYSSGGSSEQFF. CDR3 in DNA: TGTGCCAGCAGCCCTTACTCTAGCGGGGGATCCTCGGAGCAGTTCTTC.

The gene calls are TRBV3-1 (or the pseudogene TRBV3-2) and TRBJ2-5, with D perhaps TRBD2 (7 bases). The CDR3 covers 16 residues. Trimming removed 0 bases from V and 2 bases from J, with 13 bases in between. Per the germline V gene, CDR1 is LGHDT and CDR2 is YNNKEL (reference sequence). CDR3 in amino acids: CASSQEGGGFQETQYF. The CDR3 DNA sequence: TGTGCCAGCAGCCAAGAAGGCGGGGGCTTTCAAGAGACCCAGTACTTC.

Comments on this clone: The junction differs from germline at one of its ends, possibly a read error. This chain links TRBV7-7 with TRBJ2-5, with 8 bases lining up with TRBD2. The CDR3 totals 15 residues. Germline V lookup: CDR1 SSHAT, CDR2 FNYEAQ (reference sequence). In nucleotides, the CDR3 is TGTGCTAGCAGCTTTGCAGCGGGGGCGCAAGAGACCCAGTACTTC. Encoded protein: CASSFAAGAQETQYF.

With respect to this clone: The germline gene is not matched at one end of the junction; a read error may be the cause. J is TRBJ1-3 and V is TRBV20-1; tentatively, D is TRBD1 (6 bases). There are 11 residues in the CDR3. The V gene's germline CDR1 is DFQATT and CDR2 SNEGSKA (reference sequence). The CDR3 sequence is CSARDGDNPHF. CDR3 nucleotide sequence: TGCAGTGCTAGAGATGGGGACAATCCCCATTTT.